This T cell receptor beta chain originates from a study of regulatory T cells in long-lasting Graves disease (TCRdb year 2021). About the study as a whole: Persistent Graves' disease was defined as antithyroid drug treatment for over 5 years with persistently positive TSH receptor autoantibodies. On average, persistent Graves' disease patients in the clinical cohort had been on antithyroid drugs for about 9.7 years. The study took place in China and was registered as a clinical trial. TCR sequencing covered 13 persistent and 20 or so newly diagnosed Graves' disease patients, around 33 samples in total. This study used TCR sequencing and RNA sequencing of peripheral blood to compare persistent Graves' disease patients against newly diagnosed Graves' disease patients.

This specimen's time point label, interpreted: persistent/refractory GD, antithyroid drugs over 5 years with positive TRAb. For both TCR sequencing and RNA sequencing, RNA was extracted from PBMCs in TRIzol. The diagnosis of Graves' disease was made according to American Thyroid Association guidelines. Patients for the study were recruited at an endocrinology department in Xi'an, China. Each patient gave approximately 8.8 milliliters of peripheral blood, collected in an EDTA anticoagulant tube. PBMCs were isolated by Ficoll Paque Plus density gradient separation without further T cell sorting. An Agilent 2100 Bioanalyzer and agarose gel were used to check RNA quality, while a NanoDrop 2000 measured RNA concentration. General study outcomes and caveats: Peripheral blood alone was examined, since thyroid tissue, which constituted the primary lesion, could not be accessed. Persistent Graves' disease patients showed lower TCR Shannon entropy and fewer highly expanded clones than newly diagnosed patients, suggesting clonal expansion. Preferential use of TRBV28, TRBJ1-2 and TRBJ2-5 was observed in persistent disease, whereas TRBV20-1 and TRBJ2-1 were favored in newly diagnosed disease. The small sample size was acknowledged by the authors as a limitation that may reduce accuracy. Only the TCR beta chain was sequenced and analyzed. Patients with persistent disease shared more public clonotypes (fewer than 3,000) than newly diagnosed patients did (nearly 1,000).

Comment on this clonotype: This receptor's antigen is unknown. Per-base qualities were not stored, and no clone one base away is much larger.

Preparation of the library involved multiplex PCR. The sequencing machine was an Illumina HiSeq 4000. TCR beta libraries were built with iRepertoire HTBI primers and Arm-PCR amplification of CDR3 regions. Before sequencing, the PCR products underwent gel purification. The original methods were these. Gene usage analysis of CDR3 amino acid clonotypes relied on the 55 to 80 TRBV and about 15 TRBJ segments identified across samples. Filtered high-quality paired reads were merged into contigs using COPE and FqMerger. BLAST was used to align contigs to the IMGT TRBV, TRBD and TRBJ reference genes, and CDR3 was defined following IMGT. Highly expanded clones were defined as clonotypes with a frequency above 0.1%. Repertoire diversity was measured by Shannon entropy, and V-J evenness by the Gini coefficient. A clonotype was considered public if more than one individual shared it. Using fastp at Q25 and MiXCR, TCRdb reprocessed the public reads and kept productive beta chains. Under each unique CDR3 protein, matching rows form one entry showing the most common genes and DNA. V and J calls and clone size were set by TCRdb, not the authors. The sample table lists 600,000 to 850,000 distinct CDR3 sequences, 25% to 35% of them with a count of one. The ten largest clones represent about 40% of the sample.

V is pared back by 0 bases and J by 0 bases, with 18 bases lying between the germline termini. The CDR3 measures 18 amino acids from cysteine to phenylalanine. Only the CDR3 DNA is retained, 54 bases long and in frame from the first base. From a lookup of the germline V gene, CDR1 and CDR2 are MGHRA and YSYEKL. Sequences were derived from peripheral blood mononuclear cells (PBMCs), sampled when the disease was refractory, from a patient treated with antithyroid drugs. The sequence joins TRBV4-1 to TRBJ2-7; the D gene identity is not certain. This receptor was obtained from a female donor with Graves disease. The CDR3 reads as follows: CASSQDPVVVASSYEQYF. The DNA sequence is TGCGCCAGCAGCCAAGATCCGGTGGTGGTAGCCTCCTCCTACGAGCAGTACTTC.